The T cell receptor beta chain described here comes from a study of CD8+CD57+ T cells in acquired aplastic anemia. Note on this clonotype: Its antigen is not known.

Patients picked for sequencing had shown CD8+CD57+ cell expansion detected by flow cytometry. Overall study results and limits: The same twenty-nine CD8+ CDR3 sequences occurred in patients and in controls.

TCR beta VDJ and CDR3 were profiled, and genomic DNA was the template. Each CDR3 protein is one row after TCRdb ran MiXCR on the reads. This table has around 220,000 distinct CDR3 sequences, less than 60% appearing once. The germline gives CDR1 SEHNR, CDR2 FQNEAQ (reference sequence). The CDR3 has 14 amino acids. Trimming left V 6 bases short and J 0 bases short, with 11 bases between. The chain employs TRBV7-9 and TRBJ1-1, with D maybe TRBD1 (6 bases). The specimen sequenced was sorted CD4+, CD8+, or CD8+CD57+ T cells (not recorded which) from PBMCs. The receptor comes from a human donor with aplastic anemia. In DNA form, the CDR3 reads TGTGCCAGCAGACAGGGTTATATGAACACTGAAGCTTTCTTT. As protein: CASRQGYMNTEAFF.